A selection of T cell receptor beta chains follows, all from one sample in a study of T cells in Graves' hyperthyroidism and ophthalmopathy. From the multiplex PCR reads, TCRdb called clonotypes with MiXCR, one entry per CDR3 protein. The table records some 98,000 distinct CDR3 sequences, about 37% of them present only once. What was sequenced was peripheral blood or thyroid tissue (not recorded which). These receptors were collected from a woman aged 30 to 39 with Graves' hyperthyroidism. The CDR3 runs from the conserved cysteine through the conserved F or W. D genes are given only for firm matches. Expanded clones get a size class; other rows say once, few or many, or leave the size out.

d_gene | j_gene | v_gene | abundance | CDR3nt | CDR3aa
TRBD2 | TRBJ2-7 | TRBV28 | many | TGTGCCAGCAGTTTTAGCGGGAGATCCTACGAGCAGTACTTC | CASSFSGRSYEQYF
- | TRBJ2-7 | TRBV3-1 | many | TGTGCCAGCAGCCAAGTTAGGGGGAATAGCGGCGGGAAGGTCTACGAGCAGTACTTC | CASSQVRGNSGGKVYEQYF
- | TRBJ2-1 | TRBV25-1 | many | TGTGCCAGCAGCCAGTTAGGGAATGAGCAGTTCTTC | CASSQLGNEQFF
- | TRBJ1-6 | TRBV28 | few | TGTGCCAGCAATTTAGAGAGGGCTAATTCACCCCTCCACTTT | CASNLERANSPLHF
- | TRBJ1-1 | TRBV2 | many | TGTGCCAGCAGACGTAGGGATACTGAAGCTTTCTTT | CASRRRDTEAFF
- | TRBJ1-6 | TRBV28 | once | TGTGCCAGCAGCAGGGTGGCGAATTCACCCCTCCACTTT | CASSRVANSPLHF
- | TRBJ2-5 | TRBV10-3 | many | TGTGCCATCAGTGACCCGGGGTTGGAGACCCAGTACTTC | CAISDPGLETQYF
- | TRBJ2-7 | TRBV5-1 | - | TGCGCCAGCAGCCCAGGGAACTACGAGCAGTACTTC | CASSPGNYEQYF
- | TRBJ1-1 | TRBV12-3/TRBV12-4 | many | TGTGCCAGCAGTTTAGCCGTTCAGGAAGCTTTCTTT | CASSLAVQEAFF
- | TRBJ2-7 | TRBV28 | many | TGTGCCAGTGGCAGCTCCTACGAGCAGTACTTC | CASGSSYEQYF
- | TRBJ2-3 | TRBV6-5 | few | TGTGCCAGCAGTTACCTAGCGACTAGCACAGATACGCAGTATTTT | CASSYLATSTDTQYF
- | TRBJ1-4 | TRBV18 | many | TGTGCCAGCTCACCGGGACGCGAAAAACTGTTTTTT | CASSPGREKLFF
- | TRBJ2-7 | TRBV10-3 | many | TGTGCCATCAGTGAGTTAGGGCTAGGAGGGCACGAGCAGTACTTC | CAISELGLGGHEQYF
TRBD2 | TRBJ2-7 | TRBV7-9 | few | TGTGCCAGCAGCTCCCGGGGACTAGCGGGAGGGACCTACAAGCAGTACTTC | CASSSRGLAGGTYKQYF
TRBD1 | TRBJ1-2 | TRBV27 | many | TGTGCCAGCAGCCTACGGCCAGGGGGCGCGAGTGGCTACACCTTC | CASSLRPGGASGYTF
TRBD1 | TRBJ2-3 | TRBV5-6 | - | TGTGCCAGCAGCTTCCCCGTAACGACAGGGTGGGATACGCAGTATTTT | CASSFPVTTGWDTQYF
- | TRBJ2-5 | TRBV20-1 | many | TGCGGTGCTGGAACCTTTTACAGCGGAGGGAGAGAGACCCAGTACTTC | CGAGTFYSGGRETQYF
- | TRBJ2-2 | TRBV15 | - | TGTGCCACCAGCGGGTGGAACAAGAACACCGGGGAGCTGTCTTGG | CATSGWNKNTGELSW
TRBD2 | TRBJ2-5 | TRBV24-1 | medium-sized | TGTGCCACCAGTGATGCTACTAGCGGGAAAGAGACCCAGTACTTC | CATSDATSGKETQYF
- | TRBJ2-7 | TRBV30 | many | TGTGCCTGGAGTGTACTCGGATACGAGCAGTACTTC | CAWSVLGYEQYF
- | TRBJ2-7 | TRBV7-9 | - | TGTGCCAGCAGCTTTCGGGCTTACGGGCAGTACTTC | CASSFRAYGQYF
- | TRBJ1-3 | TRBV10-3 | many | TGTGCCATCAGTTCCGAGGGGGGCCCACCACGAACCTCTGGAAACACCATATATTTT | CAISSEGGPPRTSGNTIYF
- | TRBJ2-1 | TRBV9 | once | TGTGCCAGCAGGGCCGACAGAACTGAGCAGTTCTTC | CASRADRTEQFF
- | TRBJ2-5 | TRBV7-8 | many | TGTGCCAGCAGCTTAGGGGCACGAGGGGAGACCCAGTACTTC | CASSLGARGETQYF
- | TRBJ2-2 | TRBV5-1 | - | TGCGCCAGCAGCCGGCTCGGGGGCCTGAACACCGGGAAGCTGTTTTTT | CASSRLGGLNTGKLFF
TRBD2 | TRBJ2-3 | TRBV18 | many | TGTGCCAGCTCCGGACTAGCGGACACAGATACGCAGTATTTT | CASSGLADTDTQYF
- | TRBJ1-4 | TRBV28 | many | TGTGCCAGCACCAACACTCAAGTGGGGGGAAAACTGTTTTTT | CASTNTQVGGKLFF
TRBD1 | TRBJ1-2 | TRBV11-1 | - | TGTGCCAGCAGCCCCCCCCCGGGACAGACGAACTATGGCTACACCTTC | CASSPPPGQTNYGYTF
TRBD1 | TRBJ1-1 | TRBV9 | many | TGTGCCAGCAGCCGAAAGGACAGGGGCTATTTCACTGAAGCTTTCTTT | CASSRKDRGYFTEAFF
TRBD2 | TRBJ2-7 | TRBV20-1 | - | TGCAGTGCTAGAGGGGGTGGGGGGCTAGCGGGGTTCTACGAGCAGTACTTC | CSARGGGGLAGFYEQYF
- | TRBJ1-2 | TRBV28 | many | TGTGCCAGCAGTTTAGGGTCGGCTGGCTACACCTTC | CASSLGSAGYTF
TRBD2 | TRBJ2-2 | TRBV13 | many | TGTGCCAGCAGTTACGGGGACTATGACACCGGGGAGCTGTTTTTT | CASSYGDYDTGELFF
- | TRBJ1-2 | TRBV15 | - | TGTGCCACCAGCAGAGATAGCGGCCAGGGAGCAGGCTACACCTTC | CATSRDSGQGAGYTF